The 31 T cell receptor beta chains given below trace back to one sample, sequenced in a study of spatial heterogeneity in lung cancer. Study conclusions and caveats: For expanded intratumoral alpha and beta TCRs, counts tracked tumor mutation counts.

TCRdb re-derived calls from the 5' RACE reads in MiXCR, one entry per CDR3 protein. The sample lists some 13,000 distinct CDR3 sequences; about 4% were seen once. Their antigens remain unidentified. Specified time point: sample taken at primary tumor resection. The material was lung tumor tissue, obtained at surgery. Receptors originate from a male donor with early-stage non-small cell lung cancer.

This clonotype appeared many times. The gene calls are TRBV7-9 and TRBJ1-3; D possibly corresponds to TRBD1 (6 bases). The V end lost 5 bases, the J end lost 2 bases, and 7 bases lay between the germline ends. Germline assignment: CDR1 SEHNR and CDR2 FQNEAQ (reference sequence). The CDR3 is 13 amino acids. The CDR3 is CASSRDTGNTIYF. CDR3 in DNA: TGTGCCAGCAGCCGGGACACTGGAAACACCATATATTTT.

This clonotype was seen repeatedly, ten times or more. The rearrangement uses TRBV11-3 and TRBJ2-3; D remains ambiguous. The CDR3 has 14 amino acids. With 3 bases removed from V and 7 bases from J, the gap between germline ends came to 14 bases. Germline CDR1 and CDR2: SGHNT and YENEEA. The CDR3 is CASSFSGEVNTQYF. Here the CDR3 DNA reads TGTGCCAGCAGCTTTTCAGGCGAGGTGAATACGCAGTATTTT.

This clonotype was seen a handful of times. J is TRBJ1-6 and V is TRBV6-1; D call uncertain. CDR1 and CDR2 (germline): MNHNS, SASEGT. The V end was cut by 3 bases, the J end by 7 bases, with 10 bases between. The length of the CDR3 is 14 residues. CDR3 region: CASSDGRANSPLHF. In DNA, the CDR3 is TGTGCCAGCAGTGACGGCAGAGCGAATTCACCCCTCCACTTT.

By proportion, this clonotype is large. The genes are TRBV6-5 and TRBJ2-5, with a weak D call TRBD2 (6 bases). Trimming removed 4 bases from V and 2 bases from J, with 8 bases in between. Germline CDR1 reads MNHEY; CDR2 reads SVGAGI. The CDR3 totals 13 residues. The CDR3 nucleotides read TGTGCCAGCAGTTCGGGACTGCAAGAGACCCAGTACTTC. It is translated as CASSSGLQETQYF.

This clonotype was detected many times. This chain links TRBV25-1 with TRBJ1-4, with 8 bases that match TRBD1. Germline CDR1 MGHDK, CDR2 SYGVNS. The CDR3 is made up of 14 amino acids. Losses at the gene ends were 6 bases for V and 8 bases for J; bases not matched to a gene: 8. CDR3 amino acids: CASSSTGGREKLFF. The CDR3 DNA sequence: TGTGCCAGCAGCTCCACAGGGGGAAGGGAAAAACTGTTTTTT.

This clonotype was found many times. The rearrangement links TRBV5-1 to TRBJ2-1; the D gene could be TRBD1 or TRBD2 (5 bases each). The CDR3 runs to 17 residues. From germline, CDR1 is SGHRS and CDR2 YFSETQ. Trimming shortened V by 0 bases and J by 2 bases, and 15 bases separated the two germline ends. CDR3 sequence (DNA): TGCGCCAGCAGCTTGGCGACGGGGCTCCCCACCTACAATGAGCAGTTCTTC. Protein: CASSLATGLPTYNEQFF.

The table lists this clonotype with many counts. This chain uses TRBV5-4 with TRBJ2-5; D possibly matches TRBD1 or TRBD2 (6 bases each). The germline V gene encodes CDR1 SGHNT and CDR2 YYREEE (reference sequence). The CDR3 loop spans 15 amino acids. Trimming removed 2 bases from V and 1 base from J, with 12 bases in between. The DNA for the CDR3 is TGTGCCAGCAGCTTAGGGGGGAGAGGCCAAGAGACCCAGTACTTC. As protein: CASSLGGRGQETQYF.

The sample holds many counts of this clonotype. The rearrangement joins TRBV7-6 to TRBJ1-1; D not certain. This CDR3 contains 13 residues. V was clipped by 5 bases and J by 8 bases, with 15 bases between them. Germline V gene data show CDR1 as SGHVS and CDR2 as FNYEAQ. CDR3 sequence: CASSTRMGSEAFF. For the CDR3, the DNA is TGTGCCAGCAGCACGCGAATGGGGTCAGAAGCTTTCTTT.

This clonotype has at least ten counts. The CDR3 loop reads CASSSRTGISYEQYF. CDR3 coding DNA: TGTGCCAGCAGTTCCAGGACGGGAATCTCCTACGAGCAGTACTTC. The chain joins TRBV6-2 or TRBV6-3 to TRBJ2-7, with D perhaps matching TRBD2 (5 bases). The CDR3 is 15 residues long. The germline gives CDR1 MNHEY, CDR2 SVGEGT. Trimming removed 4 bases from V and 0 bases from J, with 13 bases in between.

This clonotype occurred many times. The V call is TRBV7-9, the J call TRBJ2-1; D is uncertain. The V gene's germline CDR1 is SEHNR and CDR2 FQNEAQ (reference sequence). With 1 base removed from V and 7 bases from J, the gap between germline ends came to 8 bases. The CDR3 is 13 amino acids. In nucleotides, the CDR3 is TGTGCCAGCAGCTTAGATGTGGGAAATGAGCAGTTCTTC. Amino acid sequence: CASSLDVGNEQFF.

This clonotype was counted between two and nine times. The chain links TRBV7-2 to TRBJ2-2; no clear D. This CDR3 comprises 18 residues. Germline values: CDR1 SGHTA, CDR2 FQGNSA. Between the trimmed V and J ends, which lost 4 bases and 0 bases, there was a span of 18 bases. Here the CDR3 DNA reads TGTGCCAGCAGCTCTAATTCTGGTTCGGTCGCGAACACCGGGGAGCTGTTTTTT. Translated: CASSSNSGSVANTGELFF.

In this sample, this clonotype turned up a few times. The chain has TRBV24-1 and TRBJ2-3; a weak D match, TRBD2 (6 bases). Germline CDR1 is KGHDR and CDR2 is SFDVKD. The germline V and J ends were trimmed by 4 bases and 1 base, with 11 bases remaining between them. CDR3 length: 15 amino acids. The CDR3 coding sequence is TGTGCCACCAGTGAGGCGGGAACCCGCACAGATACGCAGTATTTT. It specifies CATSEAGTRTDTQYF.

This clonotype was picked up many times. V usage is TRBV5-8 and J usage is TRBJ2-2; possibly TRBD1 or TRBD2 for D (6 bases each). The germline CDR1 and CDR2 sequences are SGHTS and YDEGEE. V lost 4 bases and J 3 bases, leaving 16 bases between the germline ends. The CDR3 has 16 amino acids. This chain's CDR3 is CASSPLGGRDTGELFF. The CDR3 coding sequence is TGTGCCAGCAGCCCGTTGGGGGGCAGGGACACCGGGGAGCTGTTTTTT.

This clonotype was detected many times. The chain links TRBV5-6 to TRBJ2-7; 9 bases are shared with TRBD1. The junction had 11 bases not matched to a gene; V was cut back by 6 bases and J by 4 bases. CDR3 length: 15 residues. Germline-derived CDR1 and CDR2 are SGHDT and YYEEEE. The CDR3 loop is CASTESGTGKYEQYF. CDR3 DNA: TGTGCCAGCACCGAATCCGGGACAGGGAAGTACGAGCAGTACTTC.

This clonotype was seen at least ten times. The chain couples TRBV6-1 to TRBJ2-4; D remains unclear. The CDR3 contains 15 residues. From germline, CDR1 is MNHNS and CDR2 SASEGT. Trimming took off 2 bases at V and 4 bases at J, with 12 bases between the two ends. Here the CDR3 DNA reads TGTGCCAGCAGTGAAATTATGGATAGTAAAAACATTCAGTACTTC. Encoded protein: CASSEIMDSKNIQYF.

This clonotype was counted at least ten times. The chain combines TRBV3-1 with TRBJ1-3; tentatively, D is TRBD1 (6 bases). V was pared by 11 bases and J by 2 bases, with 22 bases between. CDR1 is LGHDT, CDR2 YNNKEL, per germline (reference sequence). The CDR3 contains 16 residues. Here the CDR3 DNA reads TGTGCCGCCGAGGGGTCCGGGACACTAACTGGAAACACCATATATTTT. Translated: CAAEGSGTLTGNTIYF.

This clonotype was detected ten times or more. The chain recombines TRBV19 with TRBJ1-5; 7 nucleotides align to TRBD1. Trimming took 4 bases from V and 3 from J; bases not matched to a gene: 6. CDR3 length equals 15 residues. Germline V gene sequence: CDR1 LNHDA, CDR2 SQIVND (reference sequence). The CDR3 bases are TGTGCCAGTAGTACCTTCGGGACAGCCAATCAGCCCCAGCATTTT. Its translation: CASSTFGTANQPQHF. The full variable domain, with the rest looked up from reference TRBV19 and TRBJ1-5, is DGGITQSPKYLFRKEGQNVTLSCEQNLNHDAMYWYRQDPGQGLRLIYYSQIVNDFQKGDIAEGYSVSREKKESFPLTVTSAQKNPTAFYLCASSTFGTANQPQHFGDGTRLSIL.

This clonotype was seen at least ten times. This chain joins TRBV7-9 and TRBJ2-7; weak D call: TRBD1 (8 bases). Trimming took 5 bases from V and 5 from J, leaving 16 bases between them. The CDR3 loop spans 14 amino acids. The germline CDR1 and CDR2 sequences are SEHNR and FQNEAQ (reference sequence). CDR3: CASSKTGGVNEQYF. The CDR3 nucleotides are TGTGCCAGCAGCAAAACAGGGGGGGTCAACGAGCAGTACTTC.

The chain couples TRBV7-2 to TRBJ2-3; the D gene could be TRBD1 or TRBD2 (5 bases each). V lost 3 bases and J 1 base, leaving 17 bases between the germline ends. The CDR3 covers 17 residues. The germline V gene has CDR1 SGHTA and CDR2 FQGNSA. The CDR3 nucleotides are TGTGCCAGCAGCTTGGGGCGACGGGACGGGCGCACAGATACGCAGTATTTT. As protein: CASSLGRRDGRTDTQYF. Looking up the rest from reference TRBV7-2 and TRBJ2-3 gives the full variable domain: GAGVSQSPSNKVTEKGKDVELRCDPISGHTALYWYRQSLGQGLEFLIYFQGNSAPDKSGLPSDRFSAERTGGSVSTLTIQRTQQEDSAVYLCASSLGRRDGRTDTQYFGPGTRLTVL.

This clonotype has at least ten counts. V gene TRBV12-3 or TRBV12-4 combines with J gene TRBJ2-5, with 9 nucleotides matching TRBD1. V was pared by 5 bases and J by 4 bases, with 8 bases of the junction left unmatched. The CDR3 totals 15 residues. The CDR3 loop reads CASSPPGQGSETQYF. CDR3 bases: TGTGCCAGCAGTCCTCCGGGACAGGGATCAGAGACCCAGTACTTC.

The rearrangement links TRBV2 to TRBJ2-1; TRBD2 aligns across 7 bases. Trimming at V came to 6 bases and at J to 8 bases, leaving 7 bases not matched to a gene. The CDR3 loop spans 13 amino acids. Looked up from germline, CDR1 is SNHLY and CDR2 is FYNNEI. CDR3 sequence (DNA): TGTGCCAGCAGGCTAGCGGTCCGTTATGAGCAGTTCTTC. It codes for CASRLAVRYEQFF.

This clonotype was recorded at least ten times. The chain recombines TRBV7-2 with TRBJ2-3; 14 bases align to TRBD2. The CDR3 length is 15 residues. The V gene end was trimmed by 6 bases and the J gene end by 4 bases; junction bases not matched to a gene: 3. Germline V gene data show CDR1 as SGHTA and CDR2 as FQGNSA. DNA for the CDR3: TGTGCCAGCAGAGAGGGACTAGCGGGAGCAGATACGCAGTATTTT. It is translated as CASREGLAGADTQYF.

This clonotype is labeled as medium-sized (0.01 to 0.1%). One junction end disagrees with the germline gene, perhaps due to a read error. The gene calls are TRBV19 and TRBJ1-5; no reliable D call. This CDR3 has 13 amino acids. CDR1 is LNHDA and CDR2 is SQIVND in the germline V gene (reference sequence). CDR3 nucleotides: TGTGCCAGTAGTGGGCTCCTAAATCATCCCCAGCATTTT. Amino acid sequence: CASSGLLNHPQHF. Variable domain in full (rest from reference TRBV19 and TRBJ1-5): DGGITQSPKYLFRKEGQNVTLSCEQNLNHDAMYWYRQDPGQGLRLIYYSQIVNDFQKGDIAEGYSVSREKKESFPLTVTSAQKNPTAFYLCASSGLLNHPQHFGDGTRLSIL.

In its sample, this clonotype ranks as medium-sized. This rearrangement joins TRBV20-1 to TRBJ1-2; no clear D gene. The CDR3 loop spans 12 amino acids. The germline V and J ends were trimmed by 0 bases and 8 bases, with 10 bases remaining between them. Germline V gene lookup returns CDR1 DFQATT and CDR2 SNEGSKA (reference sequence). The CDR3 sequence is CSARDFLRGYTF. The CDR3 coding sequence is TGCAGTGCTAGAGATTTCCTCAGGGGCTACACCTTC.

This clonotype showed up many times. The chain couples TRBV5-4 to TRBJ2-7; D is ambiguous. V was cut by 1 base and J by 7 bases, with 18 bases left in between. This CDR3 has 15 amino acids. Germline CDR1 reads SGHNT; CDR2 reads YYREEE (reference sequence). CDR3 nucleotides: TGTGCCAGCAGCTTGTCTGGCTCGATATCGGCGGAGCAGTACTTC. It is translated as CASSLSGSISAEQYF. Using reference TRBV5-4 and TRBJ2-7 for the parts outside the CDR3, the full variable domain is ETGVTQSPTHLIKTRGQQVTLRCSSQSGHNTVSWYQQALGQGPQFIFQYYREEENGRGNFPPRFSGLQFPNYSSELNVNALELDDSALYLCASSLSGSISAEQYFGPGTRLTVT.

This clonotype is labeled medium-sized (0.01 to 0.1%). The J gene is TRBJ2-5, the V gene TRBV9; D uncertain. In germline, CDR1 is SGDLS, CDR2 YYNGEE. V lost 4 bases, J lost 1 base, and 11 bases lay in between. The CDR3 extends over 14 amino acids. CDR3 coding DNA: TGTGCCAGCAGCCCCTATAACCTCCAAGAGACCCAGTACTTC. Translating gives CASSPYNLQETQYF.

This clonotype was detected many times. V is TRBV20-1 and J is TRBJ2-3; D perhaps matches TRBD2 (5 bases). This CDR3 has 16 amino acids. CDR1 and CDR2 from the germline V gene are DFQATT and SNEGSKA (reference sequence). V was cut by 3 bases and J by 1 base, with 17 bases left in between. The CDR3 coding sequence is TGCAGTGCTAGGGGCCTCACTAGTGAGGGCACAGATACGCAGTATTTT. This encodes CSARGLTSEGTDTQYF.

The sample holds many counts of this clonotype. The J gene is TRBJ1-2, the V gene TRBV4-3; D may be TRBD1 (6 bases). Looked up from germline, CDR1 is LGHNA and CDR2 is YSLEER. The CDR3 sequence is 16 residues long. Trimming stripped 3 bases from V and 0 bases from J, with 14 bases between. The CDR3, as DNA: TGCGCCAGCAGCCAGGGAACAGGGTTAGCTAACTATGGCTACACCTTC. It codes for CASSQGTGLANYGYTF.

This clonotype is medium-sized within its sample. The CDR3 loop is CASSQPPPTPYEQYV. The DNA of the CDR3 is TGTGCCAGCAGCCAGCCTCCCCCCACTCCCTACGAGCAGTACGTC. The rearrangement joins TRBV3-2 to TRBJ2-7; the table's D gene call, TRBD2, was not cross checked with the DNA. TRBV3-2 has pseudogene status. The CDR3 consists of 15 residues.

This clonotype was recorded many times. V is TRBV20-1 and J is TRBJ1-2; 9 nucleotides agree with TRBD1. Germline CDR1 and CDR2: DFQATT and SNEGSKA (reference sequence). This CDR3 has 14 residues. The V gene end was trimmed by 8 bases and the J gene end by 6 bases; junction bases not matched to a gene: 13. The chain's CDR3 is CSILRAGTGNGYTF. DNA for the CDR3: TGCAGTATCCTCCGGGCCGGGACAGGGAATGGCTACACCTTC.

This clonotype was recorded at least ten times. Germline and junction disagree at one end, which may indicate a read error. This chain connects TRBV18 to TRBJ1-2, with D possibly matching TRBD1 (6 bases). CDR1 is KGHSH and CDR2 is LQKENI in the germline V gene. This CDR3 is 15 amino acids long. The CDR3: CASSPPGQANYGDTF. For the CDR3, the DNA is TGTGCCAGCTCACCCCCGGGACAAGCTAACTATGGCGACACCTTC.